The sequence of this T cell receptor beta chain was determined in a study of blood T cell repertoires in COVID-19 (TCRdb year 2020). With regard to the full study: Samples covering the acute and convalescent phases of COVID-19 were provided by collaborators in the United States, Italy and Spain. The prospective study material was composed of cDNA or gDNA derived from T cells, B-cell-depleted T cells, or PBMCs. Deeply sampled blood TCRbeta repertoires from subjects exposed to, actively infected with, or recovered from COVID-19 were included in the dataset. The repertoires were released in a freely available public database meant as a resource for research on the immune response to SARS-CoV-2. Samples were obtained from the ongoing ImmuneRACE study (first 160 participants) and from 950 to 1,500 subjects provided by 6 global collaborators. Nearly every sample came with metadata listing a de-identified subject ID, COVID-19 status, age in years and sex. Where HLA class I and class II types were available, the types were taken from metadata supplied by the sample provider, not from assay-based typing. Here is what the overall study found, with its caveats: The amount of clinical and demographic metadata varied by source and participant and was provided uncurated.

TCRbeta CDR3 regions were amplified from genomic DNA using the immunoSEQ Assay, a bias-controlled multiplex PCR. In the source study's methods: Within the assay, amplification of reference gene primers was used to estimate how many nucleated cells each sample contained. To quantify the absolute abundance of each unique TCRbeta CDR3 rearrangement, sequence reads were collapsed and filtered. For each sample, productive Simpson clonality was calculated as the square root of Simpson's diversity index across productive rearrangements. This is the immuneACCESS table as TCRdb keeps it, with only in-frame sequences that have V and J called. A part of the clones is gone; compared with another copy, unresolved V genes explain less than half, and the rest is unexplained. V, J and clone size are those of that table, while D and trimming were read from the DNA. The sample data list about 200,000 clones, and around 80% of these were observed just once. The ten largest account for less than 6% of the sample.

Each collaborating institution followed its own protocols to collect whole blood in K2EDTA tubes. For TCRbeta analysis, collaborators shipped samples in one of three forms: frozen whole blood, isolated PBMCs, or DNA extracted from either of those sample types. To note about this clone: The specificity of this receptor is unknown. Base qualities are not at hand, and no much larger clone is one base apart.

The CDR3 measures 16 amino acids from cysteine to phenylalanine. Kept here is only the CDR3 DNA, which spans 48 bases and is read in frame from base 1. In the germline V gene, CDR1 corresponds to SGHVS and CDR2 to FQNEAQ. V drops 4 bases and J drops 7 bases, leaving 19 bases in between. The sequenced sample was peripheral blood. The rearranged segments are TRBV7-8 and TRBJ1-4; 6 matching bases give a weak D call of TRBD1. The receptor was isolated from a woman aged 70-85 years with acute or convalescent COVID-19. The CDR3 protein is CASSSPGWGPGEKLFF. The DNA is as follows: TGTGCCAGCAGCTCACCCGGGTGGGGGCCTGGTGAAAAACTGTTTTTT.